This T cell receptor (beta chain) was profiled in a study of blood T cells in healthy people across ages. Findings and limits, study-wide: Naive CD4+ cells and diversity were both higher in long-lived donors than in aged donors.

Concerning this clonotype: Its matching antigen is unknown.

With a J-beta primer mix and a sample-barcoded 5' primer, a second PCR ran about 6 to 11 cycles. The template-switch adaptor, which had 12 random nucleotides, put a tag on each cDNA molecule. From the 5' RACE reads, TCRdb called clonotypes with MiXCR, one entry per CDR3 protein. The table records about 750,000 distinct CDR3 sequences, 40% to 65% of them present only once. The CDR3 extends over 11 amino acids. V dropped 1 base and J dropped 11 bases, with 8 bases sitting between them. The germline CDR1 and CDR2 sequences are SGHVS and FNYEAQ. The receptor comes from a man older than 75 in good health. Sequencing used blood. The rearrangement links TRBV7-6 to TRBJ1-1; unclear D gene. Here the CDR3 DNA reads TGTGCCAGCAGCTTAGGTCCTAGGGCTTTCTTT. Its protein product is CASSLGPRAFF.